This paragraph reports one T cell receptor beta chain. The clone's antigen remains unknown. It has no much larger one-base neighbor in the sample; base qualities were not kept. The CDR3 regions of human TCRbeta chains were analyzed by immunosequencing. Per the original workflow: TCRs in the repertoires were matched against a reference library of SARS-CoV-2-specific TCRs that had been generated with the MIRA antigen-specificity platform. Breadth was defined as the fraction of unique TCRs that were SARS-CoV-2-associated, and depth was defined as the fraction of total T cells that were SARS-CoV-2-associated. Each spike-specific TCR was assigned to its reactive spike region and to a CD4 or CD8 class using the MIRA data. Log10-transformed breadth and depth values were compared by one-way ANOVA with Sidak's multiple comparisons tests. Drawn from immuneACCESS, this table holds only the in-frame rearrangements with V and J called that TCRdb kept. Clones are partly lost; checked studies trace under half to an unresolved V gene and leave the rest unexplained. The D gene and trimming were derived from the DNA, and the V and J assignments and clone size from that table. This sample comprises around 96,000 clones, approximately 90% of them detected only once. Together, the top ten hold 2.5% to 3.5% of the sample.

These data belong to a study of T cell responses to AZD1222 COVID-19 vaccine (dated by TCRdb to about 2021). For the study in its entirety: AZD1222 recipients given second doses at about 4 weeks or at about 12 weeks were pooled, since spike-specific TCR depth and breadth were not found to differ between the two schedules. A total of roughly 240 trial participants underwent TCR sequencing, of whom roughly 210 received two doses of AZD1222 and about 25 received two doses of the MenACWY control vaccine. Trial participants were enrolled into age subgroups of 18-55, 56-69 and 70-plus years, which contained roughly 150, 30 and 60 TCR-sequenced participants, respectively. Overall results and qualifications from the work: Conclusions about previously exposed vaccinees were limited because only a handful of AZD1222 recipients were SARS-CoV-2 seropositive at baseline. Reportedly, almost half of the unique spike-specific TCRs recognized epitopes lying outside the regions that are mutated in the B.1.351 and B.1.1.7 variants. The whole spike protein was spanned by vaccine-associated CD4 TCRs, and dominant responses were seen in regions 160-218 and 743-854. After two AZD1222 doses, both the breadth and the depth of spike-specific TCRs were significantly higher than at day 0 and than in MenACWY recipients. The 56-69-year group was small, and its depth increase did not reach significance, likely because of low power. Because no day 14 peak-response samples were available, repertoires were characterized only after the peak T cell response. Participants were mostly white British, with more females than males. The authors suggested clonal diversity may have been underestimated.

The CDR1 and CDR2 encoded by the germline V gene are LGHNT and FRNRAP. The CDR3 has 16 amino acids, counting the end cysteine and phenylalanine. Only the CDR3 region is kept as DNA, spanning 48 bases read in frame from base 1. V ends up 5 bases short and J 1 base short, with an unmatched junction base count of 7. Per the publication, the time point label means: baseline before first vaccination. The vaccinee samples were drawn from two UK trials, COV001 and COV002, one of which was a single-blind randomized controlled phase 2/3 trial testing AZD1222 (ChAdOx1 nCoV-19) in healthy adults. Trial participant PBMC samples were collected at day 0 and day 28 after the second dose for TCRbeta chain sequencing.

The receptor chain draws on TRBV12-5 and TRBJ1-1, with 10 central nucleotides matching TRBD1. The sample here was peripheral blood, taken on day 0 of AZD1222 vaccination. The TCR sequence derives from an adult in good health. In nucleotides, the sequence is TGTGCTAGTGGTCCAGGGACAGGGGTGGGGAACACTGAAGCTTTCTTT. This gives the protein CASGPGTGVGNTEAFF.